What follows is one T cell receptor (beta chain) and its context. Its antigen is not known. Primed by a sample-barcoded 5' primer and a J-beta primer mix, a second PCR proceeded for roughly 6 to 12 cycles. TCRdb reprocessed the 5' RACE reads with MiXCR, giving one entry per CDR3 protein. Among more than 550,000 distinct CDR3 sequences listed, 22% were seen once. The CDR3 runs 15 residues. CDR1 is SGDLS and CDR2 is YYNGEE in the germline V gene. The J segment lost 5 bases and the V segment lost 0 bases, leaving 5 bases of the junction unmatched. This entry belongs to a study of blood T cells in healthy people across ages. Whole-study context: There was about one barcoded beta molecule captured by template switching per two T cells. Findings and caveats of the study: No one knew whether donors had CMV, which possibly confounded expanded clonotype changes.

The specimen was blood. The V call is TRBV9, the J call TRBJ2-1; 7 nucleotides line up with TRBD2. This clonotype was sampled from a man between 65 and 85 years old in good health. CDR3 DNA: TGTGCCAGCAGCGTAGGGGACGGGAGGAACAATGAGCAGTTCTTC. It yields the protein CASSVGDGRNNEQFF. Full variable domain (remainder filled in from reference TRBV9 and TRBJ2-1): DSGVTQTPKHLITATGQRVTLRCSPRSGDLSVYWYQQSLDQGLQFLIQYYNGEERAKGNILERFSAQQFPDLHSELNLSSLELGDSALYFCASSVGDGRNNEQFFGPGTRLTVL.